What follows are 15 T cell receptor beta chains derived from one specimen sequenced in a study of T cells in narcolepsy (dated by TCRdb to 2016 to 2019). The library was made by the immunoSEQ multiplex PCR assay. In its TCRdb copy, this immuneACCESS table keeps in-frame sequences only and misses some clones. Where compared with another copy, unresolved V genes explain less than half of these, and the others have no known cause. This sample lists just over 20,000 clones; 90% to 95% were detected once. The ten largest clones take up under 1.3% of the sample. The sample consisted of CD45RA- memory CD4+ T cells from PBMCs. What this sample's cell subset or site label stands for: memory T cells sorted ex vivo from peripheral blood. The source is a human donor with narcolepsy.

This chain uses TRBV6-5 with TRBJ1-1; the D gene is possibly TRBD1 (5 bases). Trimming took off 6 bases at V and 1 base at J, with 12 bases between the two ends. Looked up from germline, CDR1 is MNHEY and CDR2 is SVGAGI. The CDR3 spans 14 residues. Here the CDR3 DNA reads TGTGCCAGCAGAACCGACAGCAGGAACACTGAAGCTTTCTTT. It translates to CASRTDSRNTEAFF.

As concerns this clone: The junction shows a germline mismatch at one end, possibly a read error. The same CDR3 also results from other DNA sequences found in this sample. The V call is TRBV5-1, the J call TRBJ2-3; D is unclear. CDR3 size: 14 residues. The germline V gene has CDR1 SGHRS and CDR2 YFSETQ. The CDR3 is CASSQNLRADTQYF. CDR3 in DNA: TGCGCCAGCAGCCAGAACCTCCGGGCAGATACACAGTATTTT. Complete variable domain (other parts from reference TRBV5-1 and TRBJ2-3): KAGVTQTPRYLIKTRGQQVTLSCSPISGHRSVSWYQQTPGQGLQFLFEYFSETQRNKGNFPGRFSGRQFSNSRSEMNVSTLELGDSALYLCASSQNLRADTQYFGPGTRLTVL.

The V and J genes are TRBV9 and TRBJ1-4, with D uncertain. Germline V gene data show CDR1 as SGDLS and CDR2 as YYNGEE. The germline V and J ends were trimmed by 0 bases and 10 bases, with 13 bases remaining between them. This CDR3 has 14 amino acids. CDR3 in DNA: TGTGCCAGCAGCGTAGGCGAGACAAACCCAAAACTGTTTTTT. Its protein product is CASSVGETNPKLFF.

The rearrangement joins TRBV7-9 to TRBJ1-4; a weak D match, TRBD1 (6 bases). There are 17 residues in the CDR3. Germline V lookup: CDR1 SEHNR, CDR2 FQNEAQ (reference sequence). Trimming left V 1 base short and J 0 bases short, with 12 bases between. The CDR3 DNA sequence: TGTGCCAGCAGCTTAGGAGGCAGGGGCTCAACTAATGAAAAACTGTTTTTT. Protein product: CASSLGGRGSTNEKLFF.

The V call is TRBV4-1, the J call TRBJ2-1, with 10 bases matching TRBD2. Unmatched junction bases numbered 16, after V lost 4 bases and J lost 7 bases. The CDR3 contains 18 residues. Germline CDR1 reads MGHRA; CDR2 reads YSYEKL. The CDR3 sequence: CASSPWGLAGVRRNEQFF. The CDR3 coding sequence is TGCGCCAGCAGCCCCTGGGGTCTAGCGGGAGTTAGGAGAAATGAGCAGTTCTTC.

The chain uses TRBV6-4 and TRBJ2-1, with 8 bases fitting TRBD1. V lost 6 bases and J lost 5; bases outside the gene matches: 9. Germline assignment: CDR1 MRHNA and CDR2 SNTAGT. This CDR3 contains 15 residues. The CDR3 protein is CASSTTGTGDNEQFF. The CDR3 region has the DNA TGTGCCAGCAGCACTACCGGGACAGGCGACAATGAGCAGTTCTTC.

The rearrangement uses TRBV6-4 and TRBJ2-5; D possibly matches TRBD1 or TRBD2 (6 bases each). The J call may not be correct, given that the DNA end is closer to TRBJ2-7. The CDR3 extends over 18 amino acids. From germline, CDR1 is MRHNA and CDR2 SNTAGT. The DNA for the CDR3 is TGTGCCAGCAGTGATCCATGCGGGAAGGACAGCCTATCCTACGAGCAGTACTTC. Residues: CASSDPCGKDSLSYEQYF.

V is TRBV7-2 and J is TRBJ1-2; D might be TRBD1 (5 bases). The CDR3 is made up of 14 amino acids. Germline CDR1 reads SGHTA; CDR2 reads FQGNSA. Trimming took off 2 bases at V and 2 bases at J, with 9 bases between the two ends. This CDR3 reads CASSLFPGNYGYTF. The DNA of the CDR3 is TGTGCCAGCAGCTTATTTCCAGGGAACTATGGCTACACCTTC. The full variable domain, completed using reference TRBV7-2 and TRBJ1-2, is GAGVSQSPSNKVTEKGKDVELRCDPISGHTALYWYRQSLGQGLEFLIYFQGNSAPDKSGLPSDRFSAERTGGSVSTLTIQRTQQEDSAVYLCASSLFPGNYGYTFGSGTRLTVV.

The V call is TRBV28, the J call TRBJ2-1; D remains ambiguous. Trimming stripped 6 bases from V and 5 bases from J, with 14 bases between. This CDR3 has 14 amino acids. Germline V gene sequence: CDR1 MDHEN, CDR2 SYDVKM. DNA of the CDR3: TGTGCCAGCAGCATTCTTCCAAGCCACAATGAGCAGTTCTTC. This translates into CASSILPSHNEQFF.

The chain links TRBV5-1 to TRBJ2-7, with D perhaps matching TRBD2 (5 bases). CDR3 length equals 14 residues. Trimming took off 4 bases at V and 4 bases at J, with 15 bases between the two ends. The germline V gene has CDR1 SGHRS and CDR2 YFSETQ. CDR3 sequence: CASSMGSVVYEQYF. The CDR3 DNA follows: TGCGCCAGCAGCATGGGGAGTGTGGTATACGAGCAGTACTTC. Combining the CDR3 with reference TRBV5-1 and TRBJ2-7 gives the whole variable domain KAGVTQTPRYLIKTRGQQVTLSCSPISGHRSVSWYQQTPGQGLQFLFEYFSETQRNKGNFPGRFSGRQFSNSRSEMNVSTLELGDSALYLCASSMGSVVYEQYFGPGTRLTVT.

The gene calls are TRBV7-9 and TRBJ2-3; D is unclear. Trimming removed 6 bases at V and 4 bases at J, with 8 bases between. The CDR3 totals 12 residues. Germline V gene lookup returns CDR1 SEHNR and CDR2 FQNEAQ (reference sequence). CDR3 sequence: CASSFTPDTQYF. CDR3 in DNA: TGTGCCAGCAGTTTTACCCCAGATACGCAGTATTTT.

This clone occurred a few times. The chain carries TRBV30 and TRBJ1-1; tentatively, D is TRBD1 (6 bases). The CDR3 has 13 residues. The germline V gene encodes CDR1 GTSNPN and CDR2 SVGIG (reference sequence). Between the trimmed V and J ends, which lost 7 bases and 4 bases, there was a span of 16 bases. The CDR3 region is CALAGAFGTEAFF. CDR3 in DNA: TGTGCCTTGGCAGGGGCATTTGGCACTGAAGCTTTCTTT.

The CDR3 DNA is TGTGCCAGCAGCTCTCGGGGACAGGGGAATAATGAGCAGTTCTTC. Amino acids: CASSSRGQGNNEQFF. The chain has TRBV7-2 and TRBJ2-1, with TRBD1 matching over 10 bases. The CDR3 has 15 residues. The ends lost 4 bases at V and 7 bases at J; junction bases unmatched: 7. Germline V gives CDR1 SGHTA, CDR2 FQGNSA. Variable domain in full (rest from reference TRBV7-2 and TRBJ2-1): GAGVSQSPSNKVTEKGKDVELRCDPISGHTALYWYRQSLGQGLEFLIYFQGNSAPDKSGLPSDRFSAERTGGSVSTLTIQRTQQEDSAVYLCASSSRGQGNNEQFFGPGTRLTVL.

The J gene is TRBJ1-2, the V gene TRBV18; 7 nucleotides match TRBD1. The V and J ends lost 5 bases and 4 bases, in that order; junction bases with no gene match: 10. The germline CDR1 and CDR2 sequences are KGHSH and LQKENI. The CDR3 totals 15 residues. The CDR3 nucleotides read TGTGCCAGCTCAAAGACAGGGCAGACTACCTATGGCTACACCTTC. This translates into CASSKTGQTTYGYTF.

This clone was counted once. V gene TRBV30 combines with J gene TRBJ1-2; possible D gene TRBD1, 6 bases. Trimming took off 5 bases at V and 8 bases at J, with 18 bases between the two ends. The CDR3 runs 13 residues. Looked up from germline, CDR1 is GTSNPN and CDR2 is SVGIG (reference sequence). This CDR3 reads CAWGRGDLGGYTF. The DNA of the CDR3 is TGTGCCTGGGGCAGGGGAGACCTCGGGGGCTACACCTTC.